This record concerns one T cell receptor (beta chain) sequence. What it binds is not known. With 9 bases removed from V and 6 bases from J, the gap between germline ends came to 12 bases. The CDR3 has 12 amino acids. Germline assignment: CDR1 WSHSY and CDR2 SAAADI. This sample stems from a study of vaccination and CD4 T cells after COVID-19. Whole-study context: Median time from second vaccine dose to sampling was 72 days (14 to 241).

Treatment specified: approximately 10-day PBMC culture with coronavirus spike peptide pools or control peptides (ViraFEST assay). At the Johns Hopkins FTIC core, DNA taken from cultured CD4+ T cells was sequenced by way of the Oncomine TCR Beta short-read assay. TCRdb itself ran the PCR reads through MiXCR, one entry per CDR3 protein. In the table there are about 16,000 distinct CDR3 sequences, about 35% of which are singletons. Overall study results and limits: Recorded median SARS-CoV-2-reactive clonotype numbers increased from around 21 to 38 without reaching significance.

This sequence was found in a human donor with COVID-19. The rearrangement uses TRBV10-2 and TRBJ1-5, with a weak D call TRBD1 (5 bases). The specimen sequenced was cultured CD4+ T cells from blood. CDR3 DNA sequence: TGCGCCAGTGACAGTGGGGTTCAGCCCCAGCATTTT. Encoded protein: CASDSGVQPQHF.